The 13 T cell receptor beta chains reported below all come from one sample, sequenced in a study of cytomegalovirus exposure and HLA in healthy donors. The PCR employed 60 Vbeta primers together with 13 Jbeta primers. Assay used: immunoSEQ multiplex PCR; TCRdb lists only in-frame clones, some missing. Seen here are about 120,000 clones, around two thirds observed once, and the top ten hold just under 8.5%. The sample was PBMCs. The receptors come from a woman aged 40 to 49 in good health and CMV-seropositive.

This clone was seen a single time. J is TRBJ2-3 and V is TRBV4-3; TRBD1 aligns across 9 bases. J lost 4 bases, V lost 0 bases, and 11 bases had no gene match. CDR1 is LGHNA, CDR2 YSLEER, per germline. The CDR3 is 18 amino acids. The CDR3 here is CASSQDGVTGGAADTQYF. For the CDR3, the DNA is TGCGCCAGCAGCCAAGACGGTGTCACAGGGGGCGCCGCAGATACGCAGTATTTT.

The chain couples TRBV27 to TRBJ1-2; TRBD1 matches at 7 bases. CDR1 MNHEY and CDR2 SMNVEV come from the germline V gene (reference sequence). This CDR3 has 14 amino acids. With V trimmed by 2 bases and J by 3 bases, 3 bases remained unmatched. This CDR3 reads CASSLRTGYYGYTF. In nucleotides, the CDR3 is TGTGCCAGCAGTTTACGGACAGGCTACTATGGCTACACCTTC.

CDR3 amino acids: CASSLGIRDEQYF. In DNA, the CDR3 is TGTGCCAGCAGCTTAGGGATCAGGGACGAGCAGTACTTC. The chain combines TRBV11-2 with TRBJ2-7, with D possibly being TRBD1 (5 bases). CDR3 size: 13 residues. V was clipped by 1 base and J by 5 bases, with 9 bases between them. The V gene's germline CDR1 is SGHAT and CDR2 FQNNGV.

This clone is a singleton in its sample. The chain is built from TRBV5-4 and TRBJ2-3; 8 nucleotides line up with TRBD2. Losses at the gene ends were 2 bases for V and 5 bases for J; bases not matched to a gene: 4. Germline V gene sequence: CDR1 SGHNT, CDR2 YYREEE (reference sequence). The CDR3 runs 14 residues. The CDR3 sequence: CASSFGGAGDTQYF. Written as DNA, the CDR3 is TGTGCCAGCAGCTTCGGGGGGGCCGGAGATACGCAGTATTTT.

This clone was seen once. The V gene is TRBV2, the J gene TRBJ1-3; D ambiguous. This CDR3 is 16 amino acids long. Germline lookup yields CDR1 SNHLY and CDR2 FYNNEI. V shed 7 bases and J shed 0 bases, with 16 bases lying between them. The CDR3 sequence is CASTASSVGSGNTIYF. DNA for the CDR3: TGTGCCAGCACTGCATCCTCGGTCGGCTCTGGAAACACCATATATTTT.

This clone was counted a few times. The chain has TRBV5-1 and TRBJ1-5; no clear D. Trimming cost V 0 bases and J 4 bases, with 8 bases left between them. The germline gives CDR1 SGHRS, CDR2 YFSETQ. The CDR3 sequence is 14 residues long. DNA for the CDR3: TGCGCCAGCAGCTTGGATGCGGGGAATCAGCCCCAGCATTTT. Its translation is CASSLDAGNQPQHF.

The V and J genes are TRBV29-1 and TRBJ2-7; D is unclear. This CDR3 has 12 amino acids. Germline V gene lookup returns CDR1 SQVTM and CDR2 ANQGSEA. Trimming took 3 bases from V and 1 from J, leaving 7 bases between them. CDR3 coding DNA: TGCAGCGTTGAGACTGGGTCCTACGAGCAGTACTTC. This gives the protein CSVETGSYEQYF.

The V call is TRBV4-1, the J call TRBJ1-1; no clear D gene. V lost 4 bases and J 1 base, leaving 13 bases between the germline ends. The CDR3 is 15 residues long. Germline V gene data show CDR1 as MGHRA and CDR2 as YSYEKL. The CDR3 DNA reads TGCGCCAGCAGCCTAGAAGGACTGGGGAACACTGAAGCTTTCTTT. Translation gives CASSLEGLGNTEAFF.

The chain links TRBV7-2 to TRBJ1-2; D unresolved. The V end was cut by 4 bases, the J end by 4 bases, with 10 bases between. Germline V gives CDR1 SGHTA, CDR2 FQGNSA. The CDR3 runs 13 residues. This CDR3 reads CASSSPRSYGYTF. As DNA, the CDR3 is TGTGCCAGCAGCTCCCCCCGGAGCTATGGCTACACCTTC. Supplemented by reference TRBV7-2 and TRBJ1-2, the full variable domain reads GAGVSQSPSNKVTEKGKDVELRCDPISGHTALYWYRQSLGQGLEFLIYFQGNSAPDKSGLPSDRFSAERTGGSVSTLTIQRTQQEDSAVYLCASSSPRSYGYTFGSGTRLTVV.

This rearrangement joins TRBV12-5 to TRBJ2-3; 8 bases line up with TRBD1. V lost 5 bases, J lost 4 bases, and 8 bases stayed unmatched. Germline CDR1 LGHNT, CDR2 FRNRAP. The CDR3 loop spans 15 amino acids. DNA for the CDR3: TGTGCTAGTGGTAAGAACAGGGGGGCAGCAGATACGCAGTATTTT. It specifies CASGKNRGAADTQYF. The full variable domain, in which reference TRBV12-5 and TRBJ2-3 provide the parts outside the CDR3, is DARVTQTPRHKVTEMGQEVTMRCQPILGHNTVFWYRQTMMQGLELLAYFRNRAPLDDSGMPKDRFSAEMPDATLATLKIQPSEPRDSAVYFCASGKNRGAADTQYFGPGTRLTVL.

A single count supports this clone. The chain uses TRBV7-2 and TRBJ1-4; no reliable D call. This CDR3 comprises 15 residues. Germline values: CDR1 SGHTA, CDR2 FQGNSA. Trimming shortened V by 6 bases and J by 7 bases, and 18 bases separated the two germline ends. CDR3 region: CASSYESGVSEKLFF. CDR3 sequence (DNA): TGTGCCAGCAGTTATGAGTCAGGCGTCAGTGAAAAACTGTTTTTT.

CDR3 in DNA: TGTGCCAGCAGCTTAGCCTCGAGGACAGGGTACAATGAGCAGTTCTTC. Translating it yields CASSLASRTGYNEQFF. The chain carries TRBV7-2 and TRBJ2-1, with 8 bases aligning to TRBD1. This CDR3 comprises 16 residues. The V gene's germline CDR1 is SGHTA and CDR2 FQGNSA. The J segment lost 4 bases and the V segment lost 0 bases, leaving 5 bases of the junction unmatched.

This clone appeared a few times. This chain uses TRBV14 with TRBJ1-1; D not certain. The CDR3 totals 12 residues. V lost 8 bases, J lost 4 bases, and 11 bases lay in between. Germline values: CDR1 SGHDN, CDR2 FVKESK. The CDR3 DNA is TGTGCCAGCGGCGAACAGTTCACTGAAGCTTTCTTT. Translated, it gives CASGEQFTEAFF.